This T cell receptor (beta chain) stems from a study of T cell responses to AZD1222 COVID-19 vaccine. Findings and limits, study-wide: Dominant CD4 TCR responses targeted spike regions 160-218 and 743-854. Baseline seropositives among AZD1222 recipients totaled only 6 or 7. A mostly white British donor set with more females was recruited, and clonal diversity was possibly underestimated. Nearly half of spike-specific TCRs reportedly target unmutated variant regions.

Assay used: immunoSEQ multiplex PCR; TCRdb lists only in-frame clones, some missing. Of 110,000 or so clones detected, approximately 91% appear once; the ten largest clones hold over 15%. Trimming shortened V by 4 bases and J by 13 bases, and 16 bases separated the two germline ends. CDR3 length equals 12 residues. CDR1 and CDR2 from the germline V gene are SGHTA and FQGNSA. About this clone itself: As yet, its antigen is unknown.

This chain joins TRBV7-2 and TRBJ1-2, with D unclear. Source: peripheral blood, taken on day 0 of AZD1222 vaccination. The clonotype comes from an adult in good health. The CDR3 sequence is CASSSQPTDVTF. The CDR3 region has the DNA TGTGCCAGCAGCTCACAACCGACTGACGTCACCTTC.